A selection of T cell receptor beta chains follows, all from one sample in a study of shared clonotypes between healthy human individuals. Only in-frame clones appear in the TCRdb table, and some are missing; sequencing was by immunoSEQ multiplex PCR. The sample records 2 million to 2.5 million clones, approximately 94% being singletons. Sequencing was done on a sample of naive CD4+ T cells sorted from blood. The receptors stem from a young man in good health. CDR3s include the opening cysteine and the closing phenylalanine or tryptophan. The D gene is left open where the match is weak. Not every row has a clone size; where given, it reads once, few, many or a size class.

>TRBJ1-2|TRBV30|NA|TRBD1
TGTGCCTGGAGTGTACTCGGACAGGGGGCATGGGGCTACACCTTC
CAWSVLGQGAWGYTF
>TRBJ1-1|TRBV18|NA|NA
TGTGCCAGCTCACCTTCCCTTGAGACTGAAGCTTTCTTT
CASSPSLETEAFF
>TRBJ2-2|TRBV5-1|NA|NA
TGCGCCAGCAGCTTGACGGTGACGAACACCGGGGAGCTGTTTTTT
CASSLTVTNTGELFF
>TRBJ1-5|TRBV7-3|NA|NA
TGTGCCAGCAGCTTAACGGGGGGTCAGCCCCAGCATTTT
CASSLTGGQPQHF
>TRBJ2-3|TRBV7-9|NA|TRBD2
TGTGCCAGCAGCTTTCACCAAGCGGGGGATTTGTTCACAGATACGCAGTATTTT
CASSFHQAGDLFTDTQYF
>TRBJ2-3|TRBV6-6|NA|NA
TGTGCCAGCAGTAGGCACACAGATACGCAGTATTTT
CASSRHTDTQYF
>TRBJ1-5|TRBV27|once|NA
TGTGCCAGCAGCCACGGTATGGGCAATCAGCCCCAGCATTTT
CASSHGMGNQPQHF
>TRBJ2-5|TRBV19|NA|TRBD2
TGTGCCAGTAGTAGGACTAGTCCCGGAGAGACCCAGTACTTC
CASSRTSPGETQYF
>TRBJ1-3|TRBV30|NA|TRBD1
TGTGCCTGGATGCCGACAGGGGGGAGCTCTGGAAACACCATATATTTT
CAWMPTGGSSGNTIYF
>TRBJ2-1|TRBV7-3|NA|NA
TGTGCCAGCAGCTTATCCCCCGGGAATGAGCAGTTCTTC
CASSLSPGNEQFF
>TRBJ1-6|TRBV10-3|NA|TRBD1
TGTGCCATCAGTGTAGGGGGCCGCTATAATTCACCCCTCCACTTT
CAISVGGRYNSPLHF
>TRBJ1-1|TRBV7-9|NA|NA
TGTGCCAGCAGCCTAGGGCTTGGGGGCTATGGAGCTTTCTTT
CASSLGLGGYGAFF
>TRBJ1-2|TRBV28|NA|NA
TGTGCCAGCAGTTTATCGTCCGGGATCTATGGCTACACCTTC
CASSLSSGIYGYTF
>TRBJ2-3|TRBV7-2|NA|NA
TGTGCCAGCACCCTTCCCACAGATACGCAGTATTTT
CASTLPTDTQYF
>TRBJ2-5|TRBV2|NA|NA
TGTGCCAGCTCCCGAGGGGGGACCCAGTACTTC
CASSRGGTQYF
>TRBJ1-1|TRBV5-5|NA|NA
TGTGCCAGCAGCTTCGAGGGGTTGAGGACTGAAGCTTTCTTT
CASSFEGLRTEAFF
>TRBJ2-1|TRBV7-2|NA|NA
TGTGCCAGCAGCTTAGACGTCGGGGTTGCCTACAATGAGCAGTTCTTC
CASSLDVGVAYNEQFF
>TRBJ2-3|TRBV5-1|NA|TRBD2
TGCGCCAGCAGCCCCGGGACTAGCGGGGCCCCTCAGTATTTT
CASSPGTSGAPQYF
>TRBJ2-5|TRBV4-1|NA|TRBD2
TGCGCCAGCAGCCAAGATCCCCCGGGAGGGGGAGAGACCCAGTACTTC
CASSQDPPGGGETQYF
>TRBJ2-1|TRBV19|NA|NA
TGTGCCAGTAGTATAGATCGTGGCGGAAGCTACAATGAGCAGTTCTTC
CASSIDRGGSYNEQFF
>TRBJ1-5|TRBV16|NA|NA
TGTGCCAGCAGCCAGGGGTATAGCAATCAGCCCCAGCATTTT
CASSQGYSNQPQHF
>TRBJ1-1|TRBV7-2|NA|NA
TGTGCCAGCAGCCGAGGGGGGCTGTGGGACACTGAAGCTTTCTTT
CASSRGGLWDTEAFF
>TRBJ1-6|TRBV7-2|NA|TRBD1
TGTGCCAGCAGACCAAGACAGGGGGATGTGACACCCCTCCACTTT
CASRPRQGDVTPLHF
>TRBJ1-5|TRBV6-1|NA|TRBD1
TGTGCCAGCCGCCAGGGGGCCAATCAGCCCCAGCATTTT
CASRQGANQPQHF
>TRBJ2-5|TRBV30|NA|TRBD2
TGTGCCTGTGGACTAGTGGGGCAGACCCAGTACTTC
CACGLVGQTQYF
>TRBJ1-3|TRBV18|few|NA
TGTGCCAGCTCACCAAACGGTGGAAACACCATATATTTT
CASSPNGGNTIYF
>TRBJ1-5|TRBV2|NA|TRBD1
TGTGCCAGCACACCGGGACAGGGGGCCGATCAGCCCCAGCATTTT
CASTPGQGADQPQHF
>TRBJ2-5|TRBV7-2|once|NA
TGTGCCAGCAGCCTACTGTCCCAAGAGACCCAGTACTTC
CASSLLSQETQYF
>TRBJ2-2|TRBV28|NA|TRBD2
TGTGCCAGCAGCTCTAGCGGGGGCCAAAACACCGGGGAGCTGTTTTTT
CASSSSGGQNTGELFF
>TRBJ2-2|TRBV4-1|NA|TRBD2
TGCGCCAGCAGCCAGGGACTAACGAACACCGGGGAGCTGTTTTTT
CASSQGLTNTGELFF
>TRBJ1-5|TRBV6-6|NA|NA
TGTGCCAGCTTACGTGGGAGCAATCAGCCCCAGCATTTT
CASLRGSNQPQHF
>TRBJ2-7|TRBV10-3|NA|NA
TGTGCCATCAGCGTCTCTGGCCTGAGCTCCTACGAGCAGTACTTC
CAISVSGLSSYEQYF
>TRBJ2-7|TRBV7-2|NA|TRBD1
TGTGCCAGCAGCTCCGAATCGGGACAGGGGTACGAGCAGTACTTC
CASSSESGQGYEQYF
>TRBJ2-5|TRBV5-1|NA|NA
TGCGCCAGCAGCTTGCCCAGTGAGACCCAGTACTTC
CASSLPSETQYF
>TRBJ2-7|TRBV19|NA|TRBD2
TGTGCCAGTAGTACCACTAGCGGGAGCATGCACGAGCAGTACTTC
CASSTTSGSMHEQYF
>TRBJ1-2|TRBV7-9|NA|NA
TGTGCCAGCAGCTTTGGACAGAGCTACACCTTC
CASSFGQSYTF
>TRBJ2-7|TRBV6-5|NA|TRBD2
TGTGCCAGCAGTTCCGTCGCGGGAGAACGCTACGAGCAGTACTTC
CASSSVAGERYEQYF
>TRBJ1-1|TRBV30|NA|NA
TGTGCCTGGAGTTTGAGCGGGGACACTGAAGCTTTCTTT
CAWSLSGDTEAFF
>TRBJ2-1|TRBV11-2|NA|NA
TGTGCCAGCAGCTCCCCGGGATTAGGATCTCGGGAGCAGTTCTTC
CASSSPGLGSREQFF
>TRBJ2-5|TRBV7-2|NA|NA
TGTGCCAGCAGCTTAGCCAATCCGGACGGCGGGCGAGAGACCCAGTACTTC
CASSLANPDGGRETQYF
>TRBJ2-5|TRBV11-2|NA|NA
TGTGCCAGCAGCTTAGATGAGGGGGGATGGCAAGAGACCCAGTACTTC
CASSLDEGGWQETQYF
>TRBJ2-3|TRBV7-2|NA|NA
TGTGCCAGCAGCTTAGATGCGGGAACAGATACGCAGTATTTT
CASSLDAGTDTQYF
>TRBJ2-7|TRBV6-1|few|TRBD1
TGTGCCAGCAGTGAAGTAGGCAGGGGGCCCGAGCAGTACTTC
CASSEVGRGPEQYF
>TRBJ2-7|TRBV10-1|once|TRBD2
TGCGCCAGCAGTGAGGCGGGGGTCTACGAGCAGTACTTC
CASSEAGVYEQYF
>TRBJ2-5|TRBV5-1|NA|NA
TGCGCCAGCAGCTTGGCCTTGGGGCAGCAAGAGACCCAGTACTTC
CASSLALGQQETQYF
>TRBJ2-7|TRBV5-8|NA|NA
TGTGCCAGCAGCTTCAAGGGTGATGGCTACGAGCAGTACTTC
CASSFKGDGYEQYF
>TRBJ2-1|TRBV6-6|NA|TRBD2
TGTGCCAGCAGTTCCCCCTCCCGCGGGAGGGCCAATGAGCAGTTCTTC
CASSSPSRGRANEQFF
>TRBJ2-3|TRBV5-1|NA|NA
TGCGCCAGCAGCTTCACCTTAGCGGGCAGGGGGGATACGCAGTATTTT
CASSFTLAGRGDTQYF
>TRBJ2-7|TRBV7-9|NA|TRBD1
TGTGCCAGCAGCTCGGACAGGACAACCTACGAGCAGTACTTC
CASSSDRTTYEQYF
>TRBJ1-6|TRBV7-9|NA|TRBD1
TGTGCCAGCAGCTTGGGACAGAGAAATTCACCCCTCCACTTT
CASSLGQRNSPLHF
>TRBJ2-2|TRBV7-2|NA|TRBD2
TGTGCCAGCAGCCAAACTAGCGGGAACACCGGGGAGCTGTTTTTT
CASSQTSGNTGELFF
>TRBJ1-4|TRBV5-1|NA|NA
TGCGCCAGCAGGTATGGGAGTGAAAAACTGTTTTTT
CASRYGSEKLFF
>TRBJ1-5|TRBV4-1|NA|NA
TGCGCCAGCAGCCAATCCCTAGTACAGGTTAGCAATCAGCCCCAGCATTTT
CASSQSLVQVSNQPQHF
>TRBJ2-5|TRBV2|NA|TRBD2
TGTGCCAGCCCCTGGCGGCAGCGGGAGGCAGAGACCCAGTACTTC
CASPWRQREAETQYF
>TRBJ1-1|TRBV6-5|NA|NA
TGTGCCAGCACGTCACGAATCCCAAACACTGAAGCTTTCTTT
CASTSRIPNTEAFF